The 27 T cell receptor beta chains reported below all come from one sample, sequenced in a study of identical twins. TCRdb passed the 5' RACE reads through MiXCR, listing each CDR3 protein once. The sample gives roughly 750,000 distinct CDR3 sequences, approximately 21% of which show up once; about 4.3% is in the top ten. The same sample was also studied in work on T cells expressing NK-cell markers.

Material: PBMCs. These receptors were obtained from a woman in her late teens or twenties in good health.

This clonotype turned up a few times. The chain joins TRBV6-5 to TRBJ2-3; D remains ambiguous. Trimming left V 3 bases short and J 2 bases short, with 9 bases between. The germline V gene has CDR1 MNHEY and CDR2 SVGAGI. CDR3 size: 14 residues. CDR3 amino acids: CASSYAAPTDTQYF. CDR3 bases: TGTGCCAGCAGTTATGCGGCCCCCACAGATACGCAGTATTTT.

The J gene is TRBJ2-3, the V gene TRBV5-1, with 10 bases aligning to TRBD1. CDR3 length: 13 residues. CDR1 SGHRS and CDR2 YFSETQ come from the germline V gene. Losses at the gene ends were 3 bases for V and 6 bases for J; bases not matched to a gene: 1. This CDR3 is CASSSGQGDTQYF. The CDR3 region has the DNA TGCGCCAGCAGCTCGGGACAGGGGGATACGCAGTATTTT. The complete variable domain, with remaining parts taken from reference TRBV5-1 and TRBJ2-3, reads KAGVTQTPRYLIKTRGQQVTLSCSPISGHRSVSWYQQTPGQGLQFLFEYFSETQRNKGNFPGRFSGRQFSNSRSEMNVSTLELGDSALYLCASSSGQGDTQYFGPGTRLTVL.

The V gene is TRBV5-1, the J gene TRBJ2-3; the D gene is possibly TRBD2 (5 bases). V was pared by 7 bases and J by 6 bases, with 12 bases between. The CDR3 has 12 residues. CDR1 and CDR2 (germline): SGHRS, YFSETQ. CDR3 in amino acids: CASQEPGDTQYF. The CDR3 DNA reads as TGCGCCAGCCAAGAGCCGGGGGATACGCAGTATTTT.

The chain uses TRBV12-3 or TRBV12-4 and TRBJ2-7; D is unresolved. The germline V and J ends were trimmed by 3 bases and 6 bases, with 9 bases remaining between them. CDR3 length equals 12 residues. The CDR3 DNA is TGTGCCAGCAGTTTCAGAGTTCCCGAGCAGTACTTC. It codes for CASSFRVPEQYF.

Only a few counts were recorded for this clonotype. J is TRBJ2-7 and V is TRBV20-1; the match to TRBD1 covers 7 bases. The CDR3 has 13 amino acids. After removal of 3 bases from V and 5 bases from J, the junction contained 7 bases not matched to a gene. CDR1 and CDR2 from the germline V gene are DFQATT and SNEGSKA (reference sequence). In DNA, the CDR3 is TGCAGTGCTAGTAGGCAGGGGGTCAACGAGCAGTACTTC. Translating it yields CSASRQGVNEQYF.

This clonotype was picked up a small number of times. The chain is built from TRBV20-1 and TRBJ2-1; TRBD2 agrees at 8 bases. Germline CDR1 DFQATT, CDR2 SNEGSKA (reference sequence). Trimming cost V 1 base and J 16 bases; bases outside gene matches: 9. The CDR3 sequence is 12 residues long. For the CDR3, the DNA is TGCAGTGCTAGAGTCGTCGGGAGCGGGGGTTTCTTC. Amino acid sequence: CSARVVGSGGFF.

The chain recombines TRBV5-1 with TRBJ2-1, with D possibly matching TRBD2 (6 bases). From germline, CDR1 is SGHRS and CDR2 YFSETQ. This CDR3 contains 17 residues. V lost 4 bases and J lost 6, with 23 bases in between. CDR3 loop: CASSAPIRDSKFNEQFF. CDR3 coding DNA: TGCGCCAGCAGCGCCCCCATCCGGGACTCAAAGTTCAATGAGCAGTTCTTC.

The rearrangement uses TRBV29-1 and TRBJ2-1; TRBD1 aligns across 8 bases. CDR3 length equals 14 residues. Germline assignment: CDR1 SQVTM and CDR2 ANQGSEA. The ends lost 3 bases at V and 6 bases at J; junction bases unmatched: 7. In nucleotides, the CDR3 is TGCAGCGTTGACCGGTCGGACAGGGCCAATGAGCAGTTCTTC. This sequence encodes CSVDRSDRANEQFF.

This clonotype was counted only a few times. This chain uses TRBV6-1 with TRBJ1-1; D is ambiguous. In germline, CDR1 is MNHNS, CDR2 SASEGT. Trimming stripped 4 bases from V and 6 bases from J, with 12 bases between. The CDR3 is 13 amino acids. CDR3 region: CASSALIYSEAFF. The CDR3 DNA reads as TGTGCCAGCAGTGCCCTCATATACTCTGAAGCTTTCTTT.

The rearrangement joins TRBV7-2 to TRBJ2-2; D is tentatively TRBD1 or TRBD2 (5 bases each). Germline-derived CDR1 and CDR2 are SGHTA and FQGNSA. The CDR3 has 15 residues. The V and J ends lost 5 bases and 7 bases respectively, with 17 bases between them. The CDR3 coding sequence is TGTGCCAGCAGCCTTGGACAACAACGGGGCGGGGAGCTGTTTTTT. Translating it yields CASSLGQQRGGELFF. Full variable domain (outside the CDR3, taken from reference TRBV7-2 and TRBJ2-2): GAGVSQSPSNKVTEKGKDVELRCDPISGHTALYWYRQSLGQGLEFLIYFQGNSAPDKSGLPSDRFSAERTGGSVSTLTIQRTQQEDSAVYLCASSLGQQRGGELFFGEGSRLTVL.

This clonotype was detected only a few times. J is TRBJ2-1 and V is TRBV11-3; weak D call: TRBD1 (6 bases). The CDR3 is 13 residues long. The V end was cut by 5 bases, the J end by 7 bases, with 12 bases between. Germline-derived CDR1 and CDR2 are SGHNT and YENEEA. The CDR3 protein is CASSPRGFNEQFF. The CDR3 DNA follows: TGTGCCAGCAGCCCCAGGGGCTTTAATGAGCAGTTCTTC.

J is TRBJ2-4 and V is TRBV11-2; 15 bases map to TRBD2. The CDR3 totals 16 residues. After removal of 5 bases from V and 9 bases from J, the junction contained 8 bases not matched to a gene. The germline V gene encodes CDR1 SGHAT and CDR2 FQNNGV. CDR3 bases: TGTGCCAGCAGCGAAGGACTAGCGGGGGGGCAGAGCATTCAGTACTTC. It yields the protein CASSEGLAGGQSIQYF.

This clonotype appeared a few times. The chain couples TRBV27 to TRBJ2-7; D might be TRBD1 (6 bases). Trimming cost V 5 bases and J 9 bases, with 11 bases left between them. This CDR3 is 11 amino acids long. The germline gives CDR1 MNHEY, CDR2 SMNVEV (reference sequence). The CDR3 nucleotides read TGTGCCAGCAGTACAGGGTGGGGGCAGTACTTC. Protein: CASSTGWGQYF.

This clonotype was seen repeatedly, ten times or more. The V call is TRBV12-3 or TRBV12-4, the J call TRBJ2-5, with D uncertain. V was cut by 3 bases and J by 5 bases, with 16 bases left in between. This CDR3 has 15 residues. The CDR3 spells CASSLLGGVGETQYF. DNA for the CDR3: TGTGCCAGCAGTTTGCTAGGTGGGGTTGGGGAGACCCAGTACTTC.

This clonotype has only a few counts. This rearrangement joins TRBV5-1 to TRBJ1-6, with 10 bases aligning to TRBD1. Trimming removed 4 bases from V and 8 bases from J; junction bases left unmatched: 6. The CDR3 loop spans 15 amino acids. Germline V gene data show CDR1 as SGHRS and CDR2 as YFSETQ. The CDR3 sequence: CASSPGQGKDSPLHF. The CDR3 DNA reads as TGCGCCAGCAGCCCGGGACAGGGGAAGGATTCACCCCTCCACTTT.

There are a few counts of this clonotype. CDR3 in amino acids: CASSLPVATGTNTGELFF. The CDR3 DNA follows: TGCGCCAGCAGTCTTCCCGTGGCCACAGGAACGAACACCGGGGAGCTGTTTTTT. The V call is TRBV5-1, the J call TRBJ2-2; D is perhaps TRBD1 (5 bases). Germline assignment: CDR1 SGHRS and CDR2 YFSETQ. Trimming removed 5 bases from V and 0 bases from J, with 20 bases in between. There are 18 residues in the CDR3.

This clonotype was seen a handful of times. This chain connects TRBV15 to TRBJ2-7; 7 bases align to TRBD1. CDR1 and CDR2 from the germline V gene are LNHNV and YYDKDF (reference sequence). CDR3 length equals 15 residues. V was clipped by 5 bases and J by 6 bases; unmatched bases: 13. CDR3 DNA: TGTGCCACCAGCCGCACGGGGACAGAACTGTCCGAGCAGTACTTC. Translating it yields CATSRTGTELSEQYF.

The V call is TRBV7-9, the J call TRBJ2-5; D gene unclear. There are 13 residues in the CDR3. Trimming left V 3 bases short and J 7 bases short, with 12 bases between. CDR1 SEHNR and CDR2 FQNEAQ come from the germline V gene (reference sequence). CDR3 sequence: CASSLIEWGTQYF. The CDR3 DNA sequence: TGTGCCAGCAGCTTGATAGAGTGGGGGACCCAGTACTTC.

The chain recombines TRBV20-1 with TRBJ1-2; 12 bases match TRBD1. The CDR3 runs to 16 residues. CDR1 DFQATT and CDR2 SNEGSKA come from the germline V gene (reference sequence). The J segment lost 3 bases and the V segment lost 1 base, leaving 6 bases of the junction unmatched. CDR3 protein: CSARGGTGGAHYGYTF. CDR3 DNA: TGCAGTGCTAGAGGGGGGACAGGGGGCGCCCACTATGGCTACACCTTC.

The V call is TRBV20-1, the J call TRBJ2-5; D gene unclear. This CDR3 comprises 13 residues. Trimming removed 3 bases from V and 5 bases from J, with 13 bases in between. Germline V gives CDR1 DFQATT, CDR2 SNEGSKA (reference sequence). This chain's CDR3 is CSARDPMEETQYF. The DNA of the CDR3 is TGCAGTGCTAGGGACCCGATGGAGGAGACCCAGTACTTC.

This chain joins TRBV18 and TRBJ1-2; no clear D. V lost 5 bases and J lost 2, with 12 bases in between. Germline V gives CDR1 KGHSH, CDR2 LQKENI. CDR3 length: 14 amino acids. The CDR3 is CASSSGPPNYGYTF. The CDR3 region has the DNA TGTGCCAGCTCATCCGGGCCTCCAAACTATGGCTACACCTTC.

V usage is TRBV7-9 and J usage is TRBJ2-1; a weak D match, TRBD2 (5 bases). Germline V gene lookup returns CDR1 SEHNR and CDR2 FQNEAQ (reference sequence). CDR3 size: 14 residues. Between the trimmed V and J ends, which lost 4 bases and 8 bases, there was a span of 15 bases. The CDR3 sequence: CASSSPWLAYEQFF. The CDR3 DNA reads TGTGCCAGCAGCTCCCCCTGGCTAGCATATGAGCAGTTCTTC.

This sequence joins TRBV5-1 and TRBJ2-7; tentative D call: TRBD2 (6 bases). The ends were cut back, 0 bases at V and 3 bases at J, with 19 bases in the middle. The CDR3 contains 17 residues. CDR1 and CDR2 from the germline V gene are SGHRS and YFSETQ. Here the CDR3 DNA reads TGCGCCAGCAGCTTGGCCAGGGCAGGGAGGTTTAGCTACGAGCAGTACTTC. This gives the protein CASSLARAGRFSYEQYF.

This clonotype occurred a few times. The chain uses TRBV6-2 or TRBV6-3 and TRBJ2-7; D is possibly TRBD1 (5 bases). CDR3 length: 14 amino acids. V was cut by 2 bases and J by 0 bases, with 8 bases left in between. Germline loops: CDR1 MNHEY, CDR2 SVGEGT. CDR3 DNA sequence: TGTGCCAGCAGTTACACAGGTAGCTCCTACGAGCAGTACTTC. Its protein is CASSYTGSSYEQYF.

This clonotype has only a few counts. The chain joins TRBV4-3 to TRBJ2-7, with 8 nucleotides matching TRBD2. With V trimmed by 1 base and J by 3 bases, 11 bases remained unmatched. The length of the CDR3 is 17 residues. Germline lookup yields CDR1 LGHNA and CDR2 YSLEER. CDR3 residues: CASSQGDGRAGVYEQYF. The CDR3 DNA is TGCGCCAGCAGCCAAGGTGACGGGAGGGCCGGGGTCTACGAGCAGTACTTC.

This clonotype was seen at least ten times. The chain is built from TRBV20-1 and TRBJ1-4, with 10 bases matching TRBD1. After removal of 3 bases from V and 8 bases from J, the junction contained 6 bases not matched to a gene. CDR1 and CDR2 (germline): DFQATT, SNEGSKA (reference sequence). The CDR3 sequence is 14 residues long. In DNA form, the CDR3 reads TGCAGTGCTAGTCGGGGACAGGGGTACGAAAAACTGTTTTTT. Its translation is CSASRGQGYEKLFF.

The chain recombines TRBV5-1 with TRBJ1-1; 11 nucleotides agree with TRBD1. The CDR3 sequence is 13 residues long. The trim removed 3 bases at V and 10 bases at J, leaving 5 bases unmatched. Germline-derived CDR1 and CDR2 are SGHRS and YFSETQ. CDR3 in amino acids: CASSYGQGAGAFF. The DNA for the CDR3 is TGCGCCAGCAGCTACGGACAGGGGGCCGGAGCTTTCTTT. The full variable domain, in which reference TRBV5-1 and TRBJ1-1 provide the parts outside the CDR3, is KAGVTQTPRYLIKTRGQQVTLSCSPISGHRSVSWYQQTPGQGLQFLFEYFSETQRNKGNFPGRFSGRQFSNSRSEMNVSTLELGDSALYLCASSYGQGAGAFFGQGTRLTVV.